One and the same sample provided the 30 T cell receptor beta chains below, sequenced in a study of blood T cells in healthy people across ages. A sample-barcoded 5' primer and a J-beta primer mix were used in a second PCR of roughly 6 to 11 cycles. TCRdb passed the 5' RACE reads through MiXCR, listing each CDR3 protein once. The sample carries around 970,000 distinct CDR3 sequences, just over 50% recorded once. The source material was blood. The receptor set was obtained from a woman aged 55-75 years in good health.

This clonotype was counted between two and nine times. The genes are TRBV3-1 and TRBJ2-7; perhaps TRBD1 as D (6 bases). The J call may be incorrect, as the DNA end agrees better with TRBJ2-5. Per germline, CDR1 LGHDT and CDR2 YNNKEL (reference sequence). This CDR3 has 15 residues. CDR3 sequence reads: CASSQETGPSETQYF. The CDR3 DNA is TGTGCCAGCAGCCAAGAGACAGGACCTAGTGAGACCCAGTACTTC.

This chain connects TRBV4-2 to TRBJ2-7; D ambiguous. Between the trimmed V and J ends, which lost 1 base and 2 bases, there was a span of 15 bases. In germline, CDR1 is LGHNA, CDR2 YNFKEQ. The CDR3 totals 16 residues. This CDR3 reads CASSQVSARKPYEQYF. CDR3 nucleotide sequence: TGTGCCAGCAGCCAAGTCTCAGCCAGAAAGCCCTACGAGCAGTACTTC.

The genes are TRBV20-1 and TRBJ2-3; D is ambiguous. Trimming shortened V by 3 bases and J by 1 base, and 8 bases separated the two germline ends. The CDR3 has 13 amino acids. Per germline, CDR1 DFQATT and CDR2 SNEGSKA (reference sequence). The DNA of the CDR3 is TGCAGTGCTAGTTTTGGTGGCACAGATACGCAGTATTTT. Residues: CSASFGGTDTQYF.

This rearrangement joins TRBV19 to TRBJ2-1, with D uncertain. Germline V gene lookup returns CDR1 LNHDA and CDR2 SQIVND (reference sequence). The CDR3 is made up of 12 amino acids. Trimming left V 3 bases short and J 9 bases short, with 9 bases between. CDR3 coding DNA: TGTGCCAGTAGTATTCCCGGGTTTGAGCAGTTCTTC. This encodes CASSIPGFEQFF.

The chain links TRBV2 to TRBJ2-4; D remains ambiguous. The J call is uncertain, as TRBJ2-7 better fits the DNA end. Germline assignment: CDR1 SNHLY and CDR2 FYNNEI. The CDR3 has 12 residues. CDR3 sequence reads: CASRGNSPEQYF. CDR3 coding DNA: TGTGCCAGCAGAGGGAACAGCCCCGAGCAGTACTTC.

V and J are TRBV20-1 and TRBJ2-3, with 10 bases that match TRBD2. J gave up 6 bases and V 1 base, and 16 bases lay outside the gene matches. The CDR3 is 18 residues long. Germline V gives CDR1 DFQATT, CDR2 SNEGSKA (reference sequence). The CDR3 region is CSARGTLRASGRGDTQYF. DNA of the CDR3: TGCAGTGCTAGAGGGACACTTCGGGCTAGCGGGAGAGGGGATACGCAGTATTTT.

CDR3 sequence: CSAPPWGTDTQYF. CDR3 coding DNA: TGCAGTGCCCCCCCCTGGGGCACAGATACGCAGTATTTT. This rearrangement joins TRBV20-1 to TRBJ2-3; D unresolved. The ends were cut back, 6 bases at V and 1 base at J, with 11 bases in the middle. The length of the CDR3 is 13 residues. Germline V gene sequence: CDR1 DFQATT, CDR2 SNEGSKA (reference sequence).

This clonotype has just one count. CDR3: CASSLKWASYNEQFF. CDR3 in DNA: TGTGCCAGCAGCTTAAAATGGGCTTCCTACAATGAGCAGTTCTTC. This sequence joins TRBV7-9 and TRBJ2-1; D unresolved. The CDR3 contains 15 residues. Germline CDR1 is SEHNR and CDR2 is FQNEAQ (reference sequence). Trimming removed 2 bases at V and 1 base at J, with 9 bases between.

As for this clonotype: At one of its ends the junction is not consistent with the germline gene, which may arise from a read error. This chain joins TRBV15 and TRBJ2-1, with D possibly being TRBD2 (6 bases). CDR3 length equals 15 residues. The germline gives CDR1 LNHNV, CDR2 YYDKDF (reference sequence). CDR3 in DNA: TGTACCACCAGAGCGGACGGGAGATCCTACAATGAGCAGTTCTTC. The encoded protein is CTTRADGRSYNEQFF.

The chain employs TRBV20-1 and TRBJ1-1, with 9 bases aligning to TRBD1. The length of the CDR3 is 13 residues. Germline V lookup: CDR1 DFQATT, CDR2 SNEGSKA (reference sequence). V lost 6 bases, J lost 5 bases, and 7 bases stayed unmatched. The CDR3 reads CSANTGGRTEAFF. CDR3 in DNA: TGCAGTGCCAACACAGGGGGCCGGACTGAAGCTTTCTTT.

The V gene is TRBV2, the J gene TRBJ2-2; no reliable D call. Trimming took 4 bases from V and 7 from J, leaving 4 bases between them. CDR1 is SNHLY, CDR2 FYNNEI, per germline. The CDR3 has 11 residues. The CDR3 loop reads CASSVRGELFF. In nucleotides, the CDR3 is TGTGCCAGCAGTGTCCGCGGGGAGCTGTTTTTT.

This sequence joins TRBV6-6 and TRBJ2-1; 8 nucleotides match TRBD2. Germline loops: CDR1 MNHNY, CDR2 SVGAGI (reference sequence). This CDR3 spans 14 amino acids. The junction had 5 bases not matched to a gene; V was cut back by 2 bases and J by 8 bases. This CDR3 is CASSYGSGGDEQFF. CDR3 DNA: TGTGCCAGCAGTTACGGATCGGGAGGGGATGAGCAGTTCTTC.

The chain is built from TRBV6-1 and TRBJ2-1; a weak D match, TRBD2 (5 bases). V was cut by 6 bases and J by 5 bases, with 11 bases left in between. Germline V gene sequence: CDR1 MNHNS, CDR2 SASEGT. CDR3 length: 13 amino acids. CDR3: CASREDHHNEQFF. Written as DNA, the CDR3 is TGTGCCAGCAGGGAGGATCACCACAATGAGCAGTTCTTC.

As DNA, the CDR3 is TGTGCTAGTGGTTTGGTAAAGAGGGATACGCAGTATTTT. It codes for CASGLVKRDTQYF. The rearrangement joins TRBV12-5 to TRBJ2-3; D unresolved. Per germline, CDR1 LGHNT and CDR2 FRNRAP. The CDR3 length is 13 residues. V lost 0 bases and J lost 6, with 7 bases in between. The variable domain in full, with the rest retrieved from reference TRBV12-5 and TRBJ2-3, is DARVTQTPRHKVTEMGQEVTMRCQPILGHNTVFWYRQTMMQGLELLAYFRNRAPLDDSGMPKDRFSAEMPDATLATLKIQPSEPRDSAVYFCASGLVKRDTQYFGPGTRLTVL.

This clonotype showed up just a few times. CDR3 sequence (DNA): TGTGCCAGCAGCTTACTTGGGACAGAAGAGACCCAGTACTTC. Protein sequence: CASSLLGTEETQYF. J is TRBJ2-5 and V is TRBV7-2; 7 nucleotides match TRBD1. The germline V gene encodes CDR1 SGHTA and CDR2 FQGNSA. There are 14 residues in the CDR3. The junction had 3 bases not matched to a gene; V was cut back by 2 bases and J by 3 bases.

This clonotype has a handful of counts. CDR3 residues: CSATLTAFQETQYF. For the CDR3, the DNA is TGCAGTGCGACCCTGACAGCCTTTCAAGAGACCCAGTACTTC. The V gene is TRBV20-1, the J gene TRBJ2-5, with D maybe TRBD1 (5 bases). CDR1 is DFQATT, CDR2 SNEGSKA, per germline (reference sequence). The V gene lost 6 bases and the J gene lost 2 bases, with 16 bases spanning the gap. The CDR3 contains 14 residues.

The CDR3 loop is CSASGGEAKNIQYF. The CDR3 nucleotides read TGCAGTGCTAGTGGGGGCGAGGCCAAAAACATTCAGTACTTC. V and J are TRBV20-1 and TRBJ2-4; D possibly corresponds to TRBD1 (6 bases). Trimming pared 3 bases from V and 1 base from J, leaving 10 bases between. Germline V gives CDR1 DFQATT, CDR2 SNEGSKA (reference sequence). The length of the CDR3 is 14 residues.

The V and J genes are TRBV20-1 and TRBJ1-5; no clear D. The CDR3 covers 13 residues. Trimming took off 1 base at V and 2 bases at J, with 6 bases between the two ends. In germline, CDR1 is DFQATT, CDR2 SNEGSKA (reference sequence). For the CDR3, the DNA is TGCAGTGCTAGAGGTGGGGGCAATCAGCCCCAGCATTTT. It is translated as CSARGGGNQPQHF.

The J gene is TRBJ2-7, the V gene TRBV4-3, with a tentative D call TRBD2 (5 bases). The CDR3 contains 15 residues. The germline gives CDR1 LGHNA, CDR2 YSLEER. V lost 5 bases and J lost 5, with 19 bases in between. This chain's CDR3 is CASSCLQGAGDEQYF. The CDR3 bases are TGCGCCAGCAGCTGCCTCCAAGGAGCCGGGGACGAGCAGTACTTC.

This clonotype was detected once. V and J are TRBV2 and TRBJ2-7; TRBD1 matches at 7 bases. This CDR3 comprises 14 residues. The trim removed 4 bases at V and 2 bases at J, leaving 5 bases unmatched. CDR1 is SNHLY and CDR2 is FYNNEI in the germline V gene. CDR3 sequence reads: CASSADRVAYEQYF. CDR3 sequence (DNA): TGTGCCAGCAGTGCTGACAGGGTCGCCTACGAGCAGTACTTC.

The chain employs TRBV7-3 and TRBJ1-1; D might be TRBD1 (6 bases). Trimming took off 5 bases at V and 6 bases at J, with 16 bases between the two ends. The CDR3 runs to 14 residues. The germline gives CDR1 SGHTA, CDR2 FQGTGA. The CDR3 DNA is TGTGCCAGCAGCACCACACAGGGTCCGGCTGAAGCTTTCTTT. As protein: CASSTTQGPAEAFF.

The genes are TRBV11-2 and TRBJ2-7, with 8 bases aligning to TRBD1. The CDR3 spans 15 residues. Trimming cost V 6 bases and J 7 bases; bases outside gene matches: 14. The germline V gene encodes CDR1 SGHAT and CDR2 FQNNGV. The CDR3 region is CASSRGQGHGGEQYF. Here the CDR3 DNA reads TGTGCCAGCAGTCGCGGACAGGGACATGGCGGTGAGCAGTACTTC.

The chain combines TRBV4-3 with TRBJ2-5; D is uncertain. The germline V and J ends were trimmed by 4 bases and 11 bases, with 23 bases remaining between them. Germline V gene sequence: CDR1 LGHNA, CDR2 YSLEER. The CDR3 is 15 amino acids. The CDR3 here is CASSPEFAEHNEQYF. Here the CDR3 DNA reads TGCGCCAGCAGCCCTGAATTCGCGGAGCACAATGAGCAGTACTTC.

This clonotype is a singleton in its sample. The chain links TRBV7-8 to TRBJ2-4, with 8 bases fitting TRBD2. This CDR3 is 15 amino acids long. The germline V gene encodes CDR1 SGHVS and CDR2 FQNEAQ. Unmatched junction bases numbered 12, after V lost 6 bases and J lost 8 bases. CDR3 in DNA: TGTGCCAGCAGTATGGATGGACCGGGGGGGGACATTCAGTACTTC. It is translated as CASSMDGPGGDIQYF.

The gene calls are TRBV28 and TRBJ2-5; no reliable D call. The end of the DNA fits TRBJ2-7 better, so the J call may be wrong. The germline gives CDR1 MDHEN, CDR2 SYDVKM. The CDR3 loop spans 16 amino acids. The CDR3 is CASSLGGPVVGYEQYF. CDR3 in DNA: TGTGCCAGCAGTTTAGGCGGTCCAGTCGTAGGATACGAGCAGTACTTC.

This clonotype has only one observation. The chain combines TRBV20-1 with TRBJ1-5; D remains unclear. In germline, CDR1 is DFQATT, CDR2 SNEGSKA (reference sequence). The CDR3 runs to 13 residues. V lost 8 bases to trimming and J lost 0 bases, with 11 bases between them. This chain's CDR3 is CSSREYSNQPQHF. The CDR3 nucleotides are TGCAGTTCTCGGGAATATAGCAATCAGCCCCAGCATTTT.

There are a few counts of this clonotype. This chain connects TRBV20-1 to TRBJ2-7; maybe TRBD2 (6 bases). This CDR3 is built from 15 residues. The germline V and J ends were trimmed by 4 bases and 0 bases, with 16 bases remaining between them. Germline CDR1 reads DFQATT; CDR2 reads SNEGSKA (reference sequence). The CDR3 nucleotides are TGCAGTGCTACCCAGGTGCGGGAACCCTCCTACGAGCAGTACTTC. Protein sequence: CSATQVREPSYEQYF.

The CDR3 DNA is TGTGCCAGTACCACGGGACAGGGTGGTCAGCCCCAGCATTTT. It translates to CASTTGQGGQPQHF. The chain joins TRBV28 to TRBJ1-5; 9 bases map to TRBD1. The germline V gene encodes CDR1 MDHEN and CDR2 SYDVKM. The CDR3 runs 14 residues. The ends lost 9 bases at V and 6 bases at J; junction bases unmatched: 9.

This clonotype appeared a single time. CDR3 amino acids: CASSEGGVLAKNIQYF. In DNA, the CDR3 is TGTGCCAGCTCAGAAGGAGGTGTACTAGCCAAAAACATTCAGTACTTC. V gene TRBV18 combines with J gene TRBJ2-4, with D tentatively TRBD2 (5 bases). The V and J ends lost 5 bases and 0 bases respectively, with 14 bases between them. Germline V gene sequence: CDR1 KGHSH, CDR2 LQKENI. The CDR3 runs 16 residues.

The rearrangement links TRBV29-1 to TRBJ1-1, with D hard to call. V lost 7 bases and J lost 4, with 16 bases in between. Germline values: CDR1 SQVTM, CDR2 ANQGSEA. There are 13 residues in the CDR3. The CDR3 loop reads CSASNFAGTEAFF. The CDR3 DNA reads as TGCAGCGCGTCAAACTTCGCGGGCACTGAAGCTTTCTTT.